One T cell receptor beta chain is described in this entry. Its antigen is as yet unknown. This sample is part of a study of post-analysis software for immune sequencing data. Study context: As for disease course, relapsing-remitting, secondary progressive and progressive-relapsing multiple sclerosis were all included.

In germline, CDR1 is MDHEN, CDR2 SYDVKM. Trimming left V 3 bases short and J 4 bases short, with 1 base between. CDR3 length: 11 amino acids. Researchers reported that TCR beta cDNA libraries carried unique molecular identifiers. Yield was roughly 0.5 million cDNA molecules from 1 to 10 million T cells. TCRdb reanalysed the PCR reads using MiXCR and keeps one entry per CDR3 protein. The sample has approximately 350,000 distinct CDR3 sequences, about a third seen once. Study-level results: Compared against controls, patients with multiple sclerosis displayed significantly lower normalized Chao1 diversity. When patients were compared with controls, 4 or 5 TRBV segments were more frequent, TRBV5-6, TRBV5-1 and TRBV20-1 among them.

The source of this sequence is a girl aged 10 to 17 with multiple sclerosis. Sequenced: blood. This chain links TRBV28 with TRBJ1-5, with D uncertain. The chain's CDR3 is CASSLNQPQHF. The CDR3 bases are TGTGCCAGCAGTTTGAATCAGCCCCAGCATTTT.